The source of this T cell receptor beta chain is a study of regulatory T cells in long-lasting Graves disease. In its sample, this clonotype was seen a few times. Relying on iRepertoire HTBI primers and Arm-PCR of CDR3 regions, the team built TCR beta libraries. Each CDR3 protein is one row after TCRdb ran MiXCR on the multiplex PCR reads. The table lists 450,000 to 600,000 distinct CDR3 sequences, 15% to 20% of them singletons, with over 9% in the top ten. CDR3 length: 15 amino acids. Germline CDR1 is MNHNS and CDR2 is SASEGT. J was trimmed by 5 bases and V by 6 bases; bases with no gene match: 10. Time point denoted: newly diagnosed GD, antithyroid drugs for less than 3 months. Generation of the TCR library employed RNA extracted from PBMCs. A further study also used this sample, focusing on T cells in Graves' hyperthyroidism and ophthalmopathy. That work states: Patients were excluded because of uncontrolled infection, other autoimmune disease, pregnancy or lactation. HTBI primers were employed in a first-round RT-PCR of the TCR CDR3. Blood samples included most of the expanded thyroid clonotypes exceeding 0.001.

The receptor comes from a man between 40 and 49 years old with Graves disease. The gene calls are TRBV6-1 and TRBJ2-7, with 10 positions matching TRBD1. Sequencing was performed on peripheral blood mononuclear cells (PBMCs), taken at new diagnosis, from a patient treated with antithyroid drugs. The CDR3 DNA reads TGTGCCAGCAGGAACCGGGACAGGGGAATCCACGAGCAGTACTTC. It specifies CASRNRDRGIHEQYF.